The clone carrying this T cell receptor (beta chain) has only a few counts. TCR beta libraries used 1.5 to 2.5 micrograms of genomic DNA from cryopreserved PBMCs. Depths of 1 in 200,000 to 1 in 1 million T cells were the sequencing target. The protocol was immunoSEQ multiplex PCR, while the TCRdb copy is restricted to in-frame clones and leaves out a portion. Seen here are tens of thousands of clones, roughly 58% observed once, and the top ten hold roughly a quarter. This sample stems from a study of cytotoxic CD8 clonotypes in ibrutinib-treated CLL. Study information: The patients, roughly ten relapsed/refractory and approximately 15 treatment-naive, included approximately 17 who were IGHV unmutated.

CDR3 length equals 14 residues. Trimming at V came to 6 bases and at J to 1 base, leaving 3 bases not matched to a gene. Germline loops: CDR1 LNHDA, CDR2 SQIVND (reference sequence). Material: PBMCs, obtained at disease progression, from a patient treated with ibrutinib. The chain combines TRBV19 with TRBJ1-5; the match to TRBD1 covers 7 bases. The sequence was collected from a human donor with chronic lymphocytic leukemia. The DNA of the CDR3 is TGTGCCAGTAGACAGGGGATCAGCAATCAGCCCCAGCATTTT. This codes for CASRQGISNQPQHF.